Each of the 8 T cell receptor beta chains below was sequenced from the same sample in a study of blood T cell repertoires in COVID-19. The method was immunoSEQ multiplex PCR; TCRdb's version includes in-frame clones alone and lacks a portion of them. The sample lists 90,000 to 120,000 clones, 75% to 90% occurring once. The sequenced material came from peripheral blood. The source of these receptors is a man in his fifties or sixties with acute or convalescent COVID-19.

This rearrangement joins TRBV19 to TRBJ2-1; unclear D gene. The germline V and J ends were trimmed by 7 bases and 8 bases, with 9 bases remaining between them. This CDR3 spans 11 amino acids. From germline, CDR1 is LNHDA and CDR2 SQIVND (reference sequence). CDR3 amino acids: CASNMGDEQFF. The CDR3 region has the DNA TGTGCCAGTAATATGGGCGATGAGCAGTTCTTC.

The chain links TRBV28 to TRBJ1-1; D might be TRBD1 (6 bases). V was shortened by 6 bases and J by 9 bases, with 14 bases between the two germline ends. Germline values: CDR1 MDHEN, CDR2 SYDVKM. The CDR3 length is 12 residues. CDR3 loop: CASSLGQGKAFF. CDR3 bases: TGTGCCAGCAGCCTCGGGCAGGGGAAAGCTTTCTTT. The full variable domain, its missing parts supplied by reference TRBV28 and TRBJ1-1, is DVKVTQSSRYLVKRTGEKVFLECVQDMDHENMFWYRQDPGLGLRLIYFSYDVKMKEKGDIPEGYSVSREKKERFSLILESASTNQTSMYLCASSLGQGKAFFGQGTRLTVV.

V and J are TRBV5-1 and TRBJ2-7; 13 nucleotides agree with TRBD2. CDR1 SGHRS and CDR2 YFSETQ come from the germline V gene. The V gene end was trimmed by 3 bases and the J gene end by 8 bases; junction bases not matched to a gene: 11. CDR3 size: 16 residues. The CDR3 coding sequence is TGCGCCAGCAGCTCCGACACTAGCGGGAGGGCCGTTAAGCAGTACTTC. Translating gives CASSSDTSGRAVKQYF. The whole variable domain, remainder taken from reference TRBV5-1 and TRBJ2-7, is KAGVTQTPRYLIKTRGQQVTLSCSPISGHRSVSWYQQTPGQGLQFLFEYFSETQRNKGNFPGRFSGRQFSNSRSEMNVSTLELGDSALYLCASSSDTSGRAVKQYFGPGTRLTVT.

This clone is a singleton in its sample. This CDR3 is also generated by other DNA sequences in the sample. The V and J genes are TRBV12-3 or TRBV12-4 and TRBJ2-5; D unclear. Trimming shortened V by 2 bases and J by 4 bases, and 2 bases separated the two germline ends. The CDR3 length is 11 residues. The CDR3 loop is CASSLRETQYF. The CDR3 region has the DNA TGTGCCAGCAGTTTACGAGAGACCCAGTACTTC.

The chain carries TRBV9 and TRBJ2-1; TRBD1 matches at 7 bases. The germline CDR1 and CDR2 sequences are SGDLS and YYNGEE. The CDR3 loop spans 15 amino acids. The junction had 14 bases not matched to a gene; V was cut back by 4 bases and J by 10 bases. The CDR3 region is CASSSRTGLQWEQFF. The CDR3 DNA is TGTGCCAGCAGCTCCCGGACAGGATTACAATGGGAGCAGTTCTTC.

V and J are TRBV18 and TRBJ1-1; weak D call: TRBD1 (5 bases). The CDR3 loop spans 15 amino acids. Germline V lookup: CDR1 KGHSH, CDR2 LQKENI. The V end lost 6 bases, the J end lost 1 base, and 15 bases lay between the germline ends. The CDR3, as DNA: TGTGCCAGCTCCAGGGCCCTCTCAGAGAACACTGAAGCTTTCTTT. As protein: CASSRALSENTEAFF.

CDR3 sequence (DNA): TGTGCCAGCAGTTTCCGACTAGCGGGAGGGCCTTTCCCCTACGAGCAGTACTTC. Its translation: CASSFRLAGGPFPYEQYF. The rearrangement uses TRBV28 and TRBJ2-7; TRBD2 matches 14 bases. This CDR3 is built from 18 residues. V shed 3 bases and J 2 bases; nucleotides not matched to a gene: 9. Germline CDR1 MDHEN, CDR2 SYDVKM.

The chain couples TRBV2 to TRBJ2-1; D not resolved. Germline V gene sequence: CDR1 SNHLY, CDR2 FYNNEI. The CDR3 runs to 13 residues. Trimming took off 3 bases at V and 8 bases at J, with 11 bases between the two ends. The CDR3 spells CASSDVAADEQFF. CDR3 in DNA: TGTGCCAGCAGTGACGTCGCGGCGGATGAGCAGTTCTTC.